The 10 T cell receptor beta chains below come from one sample, sequenced in a study of blood T cell repertoires in COVID-19. Method: immunoSEQ multiplex PCR; TCRdb's copy keeps in-frame clones and lacks some. The repertoire holds about 260,000 clones, with less than 95% as singletons. Sequenced: PBMCs or T cells enriched from blood (not recorded which). Receptors were obtained from a man aged 40-49 years who had been exposed to COVID-19.

V is TRBV11-1 and J is TRBJ2-1, with 7 bases aligning to TRBD1. V shed 1 base, J shed 2 bases, and the junction held 2 bases outside the gene matches. This CDR3 has 15 residues. Germline V CDR1 and CDR2: SGHAT, FQDESV (reference sequence). The CDR3 here is CASSLDRGPYNEQFF. CDR3 bases: TGTGCCAGCAGCTTAGATAGGGGGCCCTACAATGAGCAGTTCTTC.

The chain employs TRBV4-2 and TRBJ1-6, with D perhaps TRBD1 (5 bases). The CDR3 extends over 16 amino acids. Trimming shortened V by 0 bases and J by 9 bases, and 15 bases separated the two germline ends. Per the germline V gene, CDR1 is LGHNA and CDR2 is YNFKEQ. The CDR3 region is CASSQDVSGIGSPLHF. The CDR3 DNA reads TGTGCCAGCAGCCAAGATGTTTCAGGGATCGGTTCACCCCTCCACTTT.

The genes are TRBV29-1 and TRBJ2-1; 10 bases fit TRBD2. The CDR3 is made up of 16 amino acids. Germline assignment: CDR1 SQVTM and CDR2 ANQGSEA. Trimming at V came to 2 bases and at J to 3 bases, leaving 7 bases not matched to a gene. CDR3 sequence reads: CSVEPGTSEYYNEQFF. The CDR3 DNA follows: TGCAGCGTTGAACCCGGGACTAGCGAATACTACAATGAGCAGTTCTTC.

This chain uses TRBV11-3 with TRBJ2-2; 8 bases line up with TRBD1. The CDR3 runs 16 residues. From germline, CDR1 is SGHNT and CDR2 YENEEA. V dropped 5 bases and J dropped 0; count of bases not matched to a gene: 5. CDR3 region: CASSTRQGSNTGELFF. DNA of the CDR3: TGTGCCAGCAGCACTCGACAGGGGTCGAACACCGGGGAGCTGTTTTTT.

The chain recombines TRBV19 with TRBJ1-4; D perhaps matches TRBD1 (5 bases). The germline gives CDR1 LNHDA, CDR2 SQIVND (reference sequence). With 9 bases removed from V and 2 bases from J, the gap between germline ends came to 25 bases. The CDR3 is 18 amino acids. The CDR3 DNA reads TGTGCCAGCTCCCGGGACGGATTCCGGGGGGGGACTAATGAAAAACTGTTTTTT. It translates to CASSRDGFRGGTNEKLFF.

The rearrangement links TRBV6-5 to TRBJ2-3; 7 bases are a match to TRBD1. The V gene's germline CDR1 is MNHEY and CDR2 SVGAGI. The CDR3 length is 15 residues. The V gene end was trimmed by 6 bases and the J gene end by 1 base; junction bases not matched to a gene: 7. The CDR3 sequence is CASRSGTAGTDTQYF. For the CDR3, the DNA is TGTGCCAGCAGATCCGGGACAGCCGGCACAGATACGCAGTATTTT.

The gene calls are TRBV6-5 and TRBJ1-2; TRBD1 matches 8 bases. Germline V gene lookup returns CDR1 MNHEY and CDR2 SVGAGI. V gave up 7 bases and J gave up 4 bases; unmatched junction bases: 5. This CDR3 comprises 13 residues. CDR3 coding DNA: TGTGCCAGCATTCTCGGGACAGGCTATGGCTACACCTTC. Translated: CASILGTGYGYTF.

For the CDR3, the DNA is TGTGCCAGCAGTTCAACGACATTGGTTCAGGGTGAAAAACTGTTTTTT. Translating gives CASSSTTLVQGEKLFF. The chain combines TRBV7-9 with TRBJ1-4; D is perhaps TRBD1 (5 bases). The CDR3 contains 16 residues. The germline CDR1 and CDR2 sequences are SEHNR and FQNEAQ (reference sequence). Trimming removed 6 bases from V and 7 bases from J, with 21 bases in between.

The genes are TRBV5-1 and TRBJ1-6; D may be TRBD1 (5 bases). There are 14 residues in the CDR3. The germline V gene has CDR1 SGHRS and CDR2 YFSETQ. Trimming shortened V by 1 base and J by 6 bases, and 8 bases separated the two germline ends. DNA of the CDR3: TGCGCCAGCAGCTTGCAGGGTCCTAATTCACCCCTCCACTTT. This translates into CASSLQGPNSPLHF.

The chain combines TRBV5-6 with TRBJ2-1; 7 bases match TRBD1. V was pared by 5 bases and J by 6 bases, with 8 bases of the junction left unmatched. CDR1 is SGHDT and CDR2 is YYEEEE in the germline V gene. The CDR3 is 14 amino acids. The CDR3 DNA sequence: TGTGCCAGCAGTTATACAGGGGAAGTCAATGAGCAGTTCTTC. Translating gives CASSYTGEVNEQFF.